What follows is one T cell receptor (beta chain) and its context. Its antigen is not identified. This entry belongs to a study of cytomegalovirus exposure and HLA in healthy donors. 13 Jbeta primers and 60 Vbeta primers were used for the PCR. Here immunoSEQ multiplex PCR was the method, and the copy in TCRdb shows in-frame clones only, minus some. The sample includes about 78,000 clones, about four fifths of them seen just once. Trimming removed 3 bases from V and 1 base from J, with 3 bases in between. The CDR3 has 12 amino acids. CDR1 LGHNA and CDR2 YSLEER come from the germline V gene. Study-level findings and limits: There were approximately 150 TCR beta chains listed as cytomegalovirus-associated.

Sequencing was performed on PBMCs. The sequence was obtained from a man aged 45-65 years in good health and CMV-seropositive. This chain joins TRBV4-3 and TRBJ1-1, with D hard to call. In DNA, the CDR3 is TGCGCCAGCAGCCAGAGGAACACTGAAGCTTTCTTT. Translated: CASSQRNTEAFF.